This T cell receptor beta chain stems from a study of glioma-infiltrating T cells. Broader study findings: Tissue-blood divergence was below expectation in non-neoplastic patients, above in gliomas. Tissue and blood shared very few CDR3 sequences.

The iRepertoire nested amplicon-rescue multiplex PCR amplified TCR alpha and beta CDR3s from RNA. One-step reverse transcription and amplification started from approximately 100-400 ng of tissue mRNA or PBMC total RNA. MiXCR, run by TCRdb on the multiplex PCR reads, gives a single entry per CDR3 protein. This sample has under 150,000 distinct CDR3 sequences; around 40% occur once, and the top ten carry more than 15%. The table lists this clonotype with a few counts. Its antigen is currently unknown. There are 16 residues in the CDR3. Looked up from germline, CDR1 is DFQATT and CDR2 is SNEGSKA (reference sequence). The junction had 7 bases not matched to a gene; V was cut back by 1 base and J by 5 bases.

This clonotype was obtained from a human donor with low-grade glioma or glioblastoma, undergoing nonglioma brain surgery, or in good health (not recorded which). The sample consisted of glioma tissue, nonneoplastic brain tissue, or PBMCs (not recorded which). The chain combines TRBV20-1 with TRBJ2-2; 10 positions match TRBD2. CDR3 DNA sequence: TGCAGTGCTAGAGCCCTAGCGGGAGAGACGACCGGGGAGCTGTTTTTT. This encodes CSARALAGETTGELFF.